One and the same sample provided the 30 T cell receptor beta chains below, sequenced in a study of shared clonotypes between healthy human individuals. Here immunoSEQ multiplex PCR was the method, and the copy in TCRdb shows in-frame clones only, minus some. The sample lists about 2.4 million clones, over 85% occurring once. Material: naive CD4+ T cells sorted from blood. Subset meaning: CD45RA+ positively selected. These receptors originate from a man younger than 35 in good health.

A single count supports this clone. V usage is TRBV18 and J usage is TRBJ1-6, with D hard to call. Germline V gene data show CDR1 as KGHSH and CDR2 as LQKENI. V lost 2 bases and J lost 4, with 12 bases in between. The CDR3 contains 16 residues. The CDR3 DNA is TGTGCCAGCTCACCAATATGGGAGACTTATAATTCACCCCTCCACTTT. It is translated as CASSPIWETYNSPLHF.

The chain joins TRBV7-2 to TRBJ2-1; 11 bases match TRBD2. The CDR3 covers 18 residues. The germline CDR1 and CDR2 sequences are SGHTA and FQGNSA. V trimming: 1 base; J trimming: 5 bases; junction bases outside the gene matches: 10. CDR3 protein: CASSLEAGRLAGNNEQFF. The CDR3, as DNA: TGTGCCAGCAGCTTAGAGGCCGGTCGACTAGCGGGGAACAATGAGCAGTTCTTC.

The J gene is TRBJ1-5, the V gene TRBV7-2; D unresolved. Between the trimmed V and J ends, which lost 2 bases and 9 bases, there was a span of 14 bases. CDR1 is SGHTA and CDR2 is FQGNSA in the germline V gene. The CDR3 has 14 amino acids. The CDR3 DNA reads TGTGCCAGCAGCTTACAGGAGGGCTCATGGCCCCAGCATTTT. It specifies CASSLQEGSWPQHF.

Note on this clone: In the same sample, other DNA sequences code for this CDR3. J is TRBJ2-7 and V is TRBV5-1, with 7 bases matching TRBD1. From germline, CDR1 is SGHRS and CDR2 YFSETQ. The ends lost 7 bases at V and 3 bases at J; junction bases unmatched: 7. The CDR3 consists of 13 residues. CDR3 in DNA: TGCGCCAGCTCCCGGGACAGAAACTACGAGCAGTACTTC. As protein: CASSRDRNYEQYF.

The rearrangement joins TRBV6-1 to TRBJ2-3; D assignment may be TRBD1 or TRBD2 (5 bases each). The CDR3 is 14 residues long. CDR1 and CDR2 (germline): MNHNS, SASEGT. V was clipped by 6 bases and J by 1 base, with 11 bases between them. CDR3 nucleotides: TGTGCCAGCAGGAGGGGACCGGGCACAGATACGCAGTATTTT. Translated, it gives CASRRGPGTDTQYF.

V gene TRBV5-1 combines with J gene TRBJ2-1; TRBD2 agrees at 7 bases. This CDR3 has 16 residues. Looked up from germline, CDR1 is SGHRS and CDR2 is YFSETQ. The V and J ends lost 0 bases and 1 base, in that order; junction bases with no gene match: 4. The chain's CDR3 is CASSLDTSASYNEQFF. In nucleotides, the CDR3 is TGCGCCAGCAGCTTGGACACTAGCGCATCCTACAATGAGCAGTTCTTC.

This rearrangement joins TRBV5-8 to TRBJ2-1; D call uncertain. The V end lost 1 base, the J end lost 0 bases, and 8 bases lay between the germline ends. The CDR3 loop spans 15 amino acids. The germline V gene has CDR1 SGHTS and CDR2 YDEGEE. CDR3 in amino acids: CASSLKGSSYNEQFF. Here the CDR3 DNA reads TGTGCCAGCAGCTTGAAGGGTAGCTCCTACAATGAGCAGTTCTTC.

This clone was observed a single time. The chain couples TRBV7-9 to TRBJ1-1, with 8 bases aligning to TRBD1. The CDR3 length is 15 residues. Trimming cost V 2 bases and J 4 bases; bases outside gene matches: 6. The V gene's germline CDR1 is SEHNR and CDR2 FQNEAQ (reference sequence). This CDR3 reads CASSLFNTGGTEAFF. The CDR3 DNA follows: TGTGCCAGCAGCTTATTCAATACAGGGGGCACTGAAGCTTTCTTT.

The J gene is TRBJ1-1, the V gene TRBV19; tentatively, D is TRBD1 (6 bases). Between the trimmed V and J ends, which lost 6 bases and 2 bases, there was a span of 16 bases. This CDR3 has 15 amino acids. Germline assignment: CDR1 LNHDA and CDR2 SQIVND (reference sequence). CDR3 loop: CASSPILGANTEAFF. Here the CDR3 DNA reads TGTGCCAGTAGCCCTATATTGGGGGCCAACACTGAAGCTTTCTTT. The entire variable domain, with the rest obtained from reference TRBV19 and TRBJ1-1, is as follows: DGGITQSPKYLFRKEGQNVTLSCEQNLNHDAMYWYRQDPGQGLRLIYYSQIVNDFQKGDIAEGYSVSREKKESFPLTVTSAQKNPTAFYLCASSPILGANTEAFFGQGTRLTVV.

V and J are TRBV7-3 and TRBJ2-2; D remains ambiguous. The CDR3 sequence is 16 residues long. Germline V gene lookup returns CDR1 SGHTA and CDR2 FQGTGA. Deletions cut 5 bases from V and 6 bases from J, with 19 bases between. The CDR3, as DNA: TGTGCCAGCAGCCCCAGACACGCGATCCCCGCCGGGGAGCTGTTTTTT. Amino acids: CASSPRHAIPAGELFF.

The V call is TRBV29-1, the J call TRBJ1-2; D perhaps matches TRBD1 (5 bases). Germline-derived CDR1 and CDR2 are SQVTM and ANQGSEA. The CDR3 length is 14 residues. V gave up 0 bases and J gave up 4 bases, with 12 bases separating them. This CDR3 is CSVEEGSGGYGYTF. The CDR3 bases are TGCAGCGTTGAAGAGGGGTCGGGGGGCTATGGCTACACCTTC.

The chain carries TRBV6-6 and TRBJ1-5; 8 bases agree with TRBD1. The germline CDR1 and CDR2 sequences are MNHNY and SVGAGI (reference sequence). The CDR3 extends over 15 amino acids. After removal of 3 bases from V and 6 bases from J, the junction contained 7 bases not matched to a gene. CDR3 amino acids: CASSYLGQGGQPQHF. The CDR3 nucleotides read TGTGCCAGCAGTTATCTAGGACAGGGCGGTCAGCCCCAGCATTTT.

This rearrangement joins TRBV13 to TRBJ2-3; D perhaps matches TRBD2 (5 bases). Germline V gives CDR1 PRHDT, CDR2 FYEKMQ (reference sequence). CDR3 size: 13 residues. The germline V and J ends were trimmed by 5 bases and 6 bases, with 12 bases remaining between them. This CDR3 is CASSGSSIDTQYF. The DNA of the CDR3 is TGTGCCAGCAGCGGATCTAGCATTGATACGCAGTATTTT.

The J gene is TRBJ2-3, the V gene TRBV7-6; 9 bases align to TRBD2. V shed 5 bases and J 0 bases; nucleotides not matched to a gene: 3. This CDR3 is 15 amino acids long. Looked up from germline, CDR1 is SGHVS and CDR2 is FNYEAQ. In nucleotides, the CDR3 is TGTGCCAGCAGCCCAGCGGGGGGCAGCACAGATACGCAGTATTTT. It yields the protein CASSPAGGSTDTQYF. The full variable domain, completed using reference TRBV7-6 and TRBJ2-3, is GAGVSQSPRYKVTKRGQDVALRCDPISGHVSLYWYRQALGQGPEFLTYFNYEAQQDKSGLPNDRFSAERPEGSISTLTIQRTEQRDSAMYRCASSPAGGSTDTQYFGPGTRLTVL.

For the CDR3, the DNA is TGTGCCAGTAGCGACGTAGCCTCCTACGAGCAGTACTTC. It yields the protein CASSDVASYEQYF. The chain links TRBV19 to TRBJ2-7; D remains ambiguous. Germline assignment: CDR1 LNHDA and CDR2 SQIVND (reference sequence). Trimming took off 6 bases at V and 0 bases at J, with 9 bases between the two ends. The CDR3 loop spans 13 amino acids.

In this sample, this clone turned up once. The V and J genes are TRBV11-2 and TRBJ1-2; 7 nucleotides match TRBD1. V shed 5 bases, J shed 0 bases, and the junction held 6 bases outside the gene matches. Germline V gene lookup returns CDR1 SGHAT and CDR2 FQNNGV. The CDR3 has 15 amino acids. The DNA of the CDR3 is TGTGCCAGCAGCCGTTCCGGGACAGCTAACTATGGCTACACCTTC. Protein: CASSRSGTANYGYTF.

This sequence joins TRBV9 and TRBJ1-4, with TRBD1 as a possible D gene (5 bases). Germline CDR1 reads SGDLS; CDR2 reads YYNGEE. The CDR3 spans 16 residues. V lost 0 bases and J lost 6, with 15 bases in between. Written as DNA, the CDR3 is TGTGCCAGCAGCGTAGGGGGCCAGTCATGGTATGAAAAACTGTTTTTT. This encodes CASSVGGQSWYEKLFF.

This rearrangement joins TRBV6-6 to TRBJ1-1; D gene uncertain. Germline CDR1 MNHNY, CDR2 SVGAGI (reference sequence). The CDR3 extends over 13 amino acids. Trimming took 6 bases from V and 1 from J, leaving 9 bases between them. In DNA, the CDR3 is TGTGCCAGCAGCGCTTTGGAGAACACTGAAGCTTTCTTT. It translates to CASSALENTEAFF.

V is TRBV27 and J is TRBJ2-5; the D gene is possibly TRBD1 (5 bases). The V gene's germline CDR1 is MNHEY and CDR2 SMNVEV (reference sequence). Trimming pared 6 bases from V and 5 bases from J, leaving 13 bases between. The CDR3 length is 13 residues. CDR3 bases: TGTGCCAGCAGCCAGGGTTCTCGGGAGACCCAGTACTTC. Translation: CASSQGSRETQYF.

The chain couples TRBV4-1 to TRBJ1-1; D is possibly TRBD1 (5 bases). The V gene lost 1 base and the J gene lost 6 bases, with 15 bases spanning the gap. The CDR3 totals 15 residues. The germline CDR1 and CDR2 sequences are MGHRA and YSYEKL. The CDR3 loop reads CASSQGADILAEAFF. For the CDR3, the DNA is TGCGCCAGCAGCCAAGGAGCGGACATATTGGCTGAAGCTTTCTTT.

The chain links TRBV7-2 to TRBJ1-5; D is possibly TRBD1 (6 bases). This CDR3 is built from 15 residues. Per germline, CDR1 SGHTA and CDR2 FQGNSA. Trimming shortened V by 1 base and J by 6 bases, and 13 bases separated the two germline ends. DNA for the CDR3: TGTGCCAGCAGCTTAGGGGGACAATTGCCTCAGCCCCAGCATTTT. This gives the protein CASSLGGQLPQPQHF.

This clone came up once. The V and J genes are TRBV5-1 and TRBJ2-3; TRBD1 matches 8 bases. This CDR3 has 15 residues. Unmatched junction bases numbered 8, after V lost 7 bases and J lost 1 base. Germline CDR1 reads SGHRS; CDR2 reads YFSETQ. This CDR3 is CASSPGGAGTDTQYF. Written as DNA, the CDR3 is TGCGCCAGCTCCCCAGGGGGCGCCGGCACAGATACGCAGTATTTT. Looking up the rest from reference TRBV5-1 and TRBJ2-3 gives the full variable domain: KAGVTQTPRYLIKTRGQQVTLSCSPISGHRSVSWYQQTPGQGLQFLFEYFSETQRNKGNFPGRFSGRQFSNSRSEMNVSTLELGDSALYLCASSPGGAGTDTQYFGPGTRLTVL.

The chain carries TRBV5-4 and TRBJ2-1, with 10 bases identical to TRBD2. Trimming removed 0 bases from V and 8 bases from J; junction bases left unmatched: 5. The germline gives CDR1 SGHNT, CDR2 YYREEE (reference sequence). This CDR3 is 15 amino acids long. The CDR3 is CASSLGLAGVHEQFF. The CDR3 nucleotides read TGTGCCAGCAGCTTGGGCCTAGCGGGAGTCCATGAGCAGTTCTTC.

The V gene is TRBV6-5, the J gene TRBJ2-7; 9 positions agree with TRBD2. CDR1 MNHEY and CDR2 SVGAGI come from the germline V gene. The CDR3 runs to 15 residues. With V trimmed by 7 bases and J by 6 bases, 13 bases remained unmatched. The CDR3 loop reads CASTLSGSWAGEQYF. The CDR3 region has the DNA TGTGCCAGCACCCTTAGCGGGAGTTGGGCCGGCGAGCAGTACTTC.

The chain couples TRBV30 to TRBJ2-1, with 10 bases matching TRBD2. With 3 bases clipped from V and 8 bases from J, the junction kept 16 bases outside the gene matches. CDR1 and CDR2 (germline): GTSNPN, SVGIG (reference sequence). The CDR3 extends over 17 amino acids. As DNA, the CDR3 is TGTGCCTGGAGGTTAAAAGGCGGGCTAGCGGGAGCTTATGAGCAGTTCTTC. As protein: CAWRLKGGLAGAYEQFF.

The chain combines TRBV7-9 with TRBJ2-5, with TRBD2 matching over 9 bases. Germline V gene lookup returns CDR1 SEHNR and CDR2 FQNEAQ (reference sequence). This CDR3 is 17 amino acids long. The trim removed 2 bases at V and 3 bases at J, leaving 10 bases unmatched. As DNA, the CDR3 is TGTGCCAGCAGCTTAAAGCGCATGGGACTAGCAAAAGAGACCCAGTACTTC. It codes for CASSLKRMGLAKETQYF.

This clone was picked up one time. Additional DNA sequences in this sample encode the identical CDR3. The gene calls are TRBV10-3 and TRBJ1-1; D not certain. Trimming left V 2 bases short and J 4 bases short, with 5 bases between. This CDR3 region has 12 residues. Germline CDR1 is ENHRY and CDR2 is SYGVKD. CDR3 DNA: TGTGCCATCAGTGAGCCCGGCACTGAAGCTTTCTTT. Protein product: CAISEPGTEAFF.

V usage is TRBV19 and J usage is TRBJ2-7; 13 bases line up with TRBD2. From germline, CDR1 is LNHDA and CDR2 SQIVND (reference sequence). The CDR3 is 15 residues long. With V trimmed by 5 bases and J by 2 bases, 3 bases remained unmatched. CDR3 loop: CASSLTSGGPYEQYF. The CDR3 DNA follows: TGTGCCAGTAGTTTGACTAGCGGGGGGCCCTACGAGCAGTACTTC.

This rearrangement joins TRBV6-1 to TRBJ1-2; D perhaps matches TRBD1 (5 bases). V was trimmed by 7 bases and J by 4 bases, leaving 16 bases between them. This CDR3 is built from 14 residues. Germline V gene lookup returns CDR1 MNHNS and CDR2 SASEGT. The CDR3, as DNA: TGTGCCAGCATGCGGGACGGTGGGCTCTATGGCTACACCTTC. Protein sequence: CASMRDGGLYGYTF.

The J gene is TRBJ1-6, the V gene TRBV6-1; D unresolved. V shed 3 bases and J shed 5 bases, with 11 bases lying between them. This CDR3 region has 15 residues. Looked up from germline, CDR1 is MNHNS and CDR2 is SASEGT. This chain's CDR3 is CASSEGFRNNSPLHF. The CDR3 DNA follows: TGTGCCAGCAGTGAGGGGTTTCGTAATAATTCACCCCTCCACTTT.